Below, 8 T cell receptor beta chains from the same sample are listed, as sequenced in a study (dated by TCRdb to 2022 to 2024). The method behind the library was the immunoSEQ multiplex PCR assay. The table was pulled from immuneACCESS by TCRdb, which kept in-frame rearrangements only. Such tables lose some clones; where checked, under half of the loss comes from unresolved V genes, and the rest has no known cause. The sample records roughly 68,000 clones, around 95% of which are singletons. Of the sample, 4% to 4.5% is held by the ten largest clones. The sequenced sample consisted of PBMCs. These receptors originate from a man between 40 and 49 years old with rheumatoid arthritis.

The CDR3, as DNA: TGTGCCAGTAGTATAGTTGGGGTCGTTGAAGAAAAACTGTTTTTT. Translated, it gives CASSIVGVVEEKLFF. The gene calls are TRBV19 and TRBJ1-4; unclear D gene. With 1 base removed from V and 8 bases from J, the gap between germline ends came to 14 bases. The CDR3 is 15 amino acids. The germline V gene encodes CDR1 LNHDA and CDR2 SQIVND (reference sequence).

The genes are TRBV4-1 and TRBJ2-1; D not certain. Germline V gene sequence: CDR1 MGHRA, CDR2 YSYEKL. V gave up 1 base and J gave up 5 bases, with 9 bases separating them. The length of the CDR3 is 14 residues. The CDR3 DNA reads as TGCGCCAGCAGCCAAGGGGAATGGAACAATGAGCAGTTCTTC. Translating it yields CASSQGEWNNEQFF.

For this clone: Other DNA sequences from this sample encode an identical CDR3 as well. The chain recombines TRBV12-3 or TRBV12-4 with TRBJ2-7, with no clear D. V was shortened by 4 bases and J by 3 bases, with 4 bases between the two germline ends. The CDR3 is made up of 11 amino acids. In nucleotides, the CDR3 is TGTGCCAGCAGTTCACTCTACGAGCAGTACTTC. This sequence encodes CASSSLYEQYF.

The chain couples TRBV19 to TRBJ2-3, with a tentative D call TRBD2 (5 bases). V was pared by 5 bases and J by 4 bases, with 10 bases between. CDR3 length: 13 residues. The germline V gene encodes CDR1 LNHDA and CDR2 SQIVND (reference sequence). CDR3: CASSPGGSDTQYF. As DNA, the CDR3 is TGTGCCAGTAGTCCAGGAGGCTCAGATACGCAGTATTTT.

The rearrangement links TRBV2 to TRBJ1-1, with D possibly matching TRBD1 (5 bases). The CDR3 extends over 16 amino acids. Germline assignment: CDR1 SNHLY and CDR2 FYNNEI. The V gene lost 8 bases and the J gene lost 0 bases, with 19 bases spanning the gap. In nucleotides, the CDR3 is TGTGCCAGCCCCGCACTAGGGGAGTCTATGAACACTGAAGCTTTCTTT. Encoded protein: CASPALGESMNTEAFF.

The V and J genes are TRBV5-1 and TRBJ1-1; 7 bases align to TRBD1. Germline lookup yields CDR1 SGHRS and CDR2 YFSETQ. The V gene end was trimmed by 4 bases and the J gene end by 3 bases; junction bases not matched to a gene: 9. The CDR3 is 15 amino acids. The DNA of the CDR3 is TGCGCCAGCAGCGTAGGGGGCCGGACGCACACTGAAGCTTTCTTT. Amino acid sequence: CASSVGGRTHTEAFF.

This clone was picked up a small number of times. The chain recombines TRBV18 with TRBJ2-6; D call uncertain. Germline-derived CDR1 and CDR2 are KGHSH and LQKENI. This CDR3 spans 15 amino acids. Trimming pared 2 bases from V and 0 bases from J, leaving 5 bases between. CDR3 sequence: CASSPGRSGANVLTF. The CDR3 nucleotides read TGTGCCAGCTCACCAGGCCGCTCTGGGGCCAACGTCCTGACTTTC.

The chain combines TRBV12-5 with TRBJ1-2; D remains ambiguous. Trimming pared 2 bases from V and 0 bases from J, leaving 7 bases between. In germline, CDR1 is LGHNT, CDR2 FRNRAP. The CDR3 is 14 residues long. The chain's CDR3 is CASGLSGANYGYTF. For the CDR3, the DNA is TGTGCTAGTGGTTTGTCAGGAGCTAACTATGGCTACACCTTC.